The following is a T cell receptor beta chain sequence with its context. Its specificity is unknown. With V trimmed by 3 bases and J by 1 base, 2 bases remained unmatched. This CDR3 has 14 residues. The germline CDR1 and CDR2 sequences are SGHRS and YFSETQ. The data originate from a study of identical twins. Notes on the study in general: Beta out-of-frame sequences displayed a weaker excess of sharing between twins. Whereas memory repertoires showed no such difference, abundant cord blood beta clonotypes carried fewer insertions.

Template switching (which added a universal primer site) was used, and cDNA carried unique molecular identifiers. Using its own MiXCR run on the 5' RACE reads, TCRdb lists one record per CDR3 protein. The sample yields under 300,000 distinct CDR3 sequences, about 13% seen once. The same specimen was also included in a second study, on yellow fever vaccine responses in identical twins. That report notes: Reportedly, twins showed a vaccine T cell response that looked partly convergent and partly personalized.

The origin of this receptor is a woman younger than 35 in good health. The sequenced sample was memory (CD45RO+) T cells sorted from blood. The chain recombines TRBV5-1 with TRBJ1-1; 8 bases fit TRBD1. The CDR3 nucleotides read TGCGCCAGCAGCTCAGGACAGGGGAACACTGAAGCTTTCTTT. It codes for CASSSGQGNTEAFF.